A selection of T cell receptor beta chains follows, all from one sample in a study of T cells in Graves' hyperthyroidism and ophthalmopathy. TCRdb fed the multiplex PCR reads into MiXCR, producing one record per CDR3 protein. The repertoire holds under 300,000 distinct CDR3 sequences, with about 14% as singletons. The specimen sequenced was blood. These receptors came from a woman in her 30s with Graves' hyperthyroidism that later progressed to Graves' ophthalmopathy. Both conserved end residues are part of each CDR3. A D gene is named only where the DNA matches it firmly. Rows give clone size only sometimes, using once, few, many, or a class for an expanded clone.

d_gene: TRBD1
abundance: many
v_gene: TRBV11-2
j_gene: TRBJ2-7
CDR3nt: TGTGCCAGCAGCTTAGATTTCGGGACAGGGTCCTACGAGCAGTACTTC
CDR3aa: CASSLDFGTGSYEQYF

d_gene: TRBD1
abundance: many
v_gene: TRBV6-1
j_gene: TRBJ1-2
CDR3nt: TGTGCCAGCAGGATACCGGGACAGACAGGCTACACCTTC
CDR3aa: CASRIPGQTGYTF

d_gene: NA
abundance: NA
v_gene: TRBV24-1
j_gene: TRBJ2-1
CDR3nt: TGTGCCACCAGTGATGCACAGGGTGGGTCCTACAATGAGCAGTTCTTC
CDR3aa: CATSDAQGGSYNEQFF

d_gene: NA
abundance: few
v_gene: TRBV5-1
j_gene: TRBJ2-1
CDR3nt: TGCGCCAGCAGCTTATGGCGGGCGGGGAACAATGAGCAGTTCTTC
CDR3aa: CASSLWRAGNNEQFF

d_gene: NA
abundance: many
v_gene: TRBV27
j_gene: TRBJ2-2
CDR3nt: TGTGCCAGCAGAGGTGCCCTTAACACCGGGGAGCTGTTTTTT
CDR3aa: CASRGALNTGELFF

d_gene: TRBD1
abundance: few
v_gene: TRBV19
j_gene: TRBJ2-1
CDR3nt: TGTGCCAGTAGTATTCGGCCAGGGGGCTTCAATGAGCAGTTCTTC
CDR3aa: CASSIRPGGFNEQFF

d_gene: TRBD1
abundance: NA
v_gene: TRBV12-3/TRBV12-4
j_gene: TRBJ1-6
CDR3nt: TGTGCCAGCAGTCGACAGGGCAGTTCACCCCTCCACTTT
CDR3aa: CASSRQGSSPLHF

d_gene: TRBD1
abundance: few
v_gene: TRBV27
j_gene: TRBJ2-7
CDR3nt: TGTGCCAGCGGGACAGGGTCCTACGAGCAGTACTTC
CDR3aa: CASGTGSYEQYF

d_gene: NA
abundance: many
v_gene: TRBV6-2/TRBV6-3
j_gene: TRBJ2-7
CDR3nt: TGTGCCAGCAGGGGGGTCATGGCGTCAAGCTCCTACGAGCAGTACTTC
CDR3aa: CASRGVMASSSYEQYF

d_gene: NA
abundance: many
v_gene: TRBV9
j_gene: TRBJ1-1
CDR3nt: TGTGCCAGCAGCGTAGTCGGGGGGGCGTGGGACACTGAAGCTTTCTTT
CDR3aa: CASSVVGGAWDTEAFF

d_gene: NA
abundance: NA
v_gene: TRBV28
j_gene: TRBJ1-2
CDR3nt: TGTGCCAGCAGTTTGGGGACACCCCCTAACTATGGCTACACCTTC
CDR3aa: CASSLGTPPNYGYTF

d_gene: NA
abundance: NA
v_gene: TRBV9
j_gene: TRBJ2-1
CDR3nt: TGTGCCAGCAGCGTACTGGGATCTCCATATGTATATGAGCAGTTCTTC
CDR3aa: CASSVLGSPYVYEQFF

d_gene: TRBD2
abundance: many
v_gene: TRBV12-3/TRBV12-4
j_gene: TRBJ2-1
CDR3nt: TGTGCCAGCAGATTCCTAGCGGGAGGTCACAATGAGCAGTTCTTC
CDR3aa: CASRFLAGGHNEQFF

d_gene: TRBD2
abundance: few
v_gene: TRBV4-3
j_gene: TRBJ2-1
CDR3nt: TGCGCCAGCAGCCAAGTAAAATGGGACGGGAGGGGTAATGAGCAGTTCTTC
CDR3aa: CASSQVKWDGRGNEQFF